This section outlines one T cell receptor (beta chain) sequence together with its context. TCRdb redid the calling of the 5' RACE reads with MiXCR, one entry per CDR3 protein. The sample has 6,500 to 8,500 distinct CDR3 sequences; around a third are singletons. CDR3 size: 12 residues. The ends were cut back, 5 bases at V and 15 bases at J, with 17 bases in the middle. Germline V gives CDR1 MNHNS, CDR2 SASEGT. The chain carries TRBV6-1 and TRBJ2-4; maybe TRBD1 (6 bases). This receptor was identified in a female donor with breast cancer. Sequenced input: tumor-infiltrating memory CD4+ T cells sorted from the breast tumor. Described subset: memory CD4+ T cells, CD4+CD45RO+CD25-. The CDR3 DNA reads as TGTGCCAGCAGTAACGGACAGCGGTCACCGTACTTC. Its protein is CASSNGQRSPYF.